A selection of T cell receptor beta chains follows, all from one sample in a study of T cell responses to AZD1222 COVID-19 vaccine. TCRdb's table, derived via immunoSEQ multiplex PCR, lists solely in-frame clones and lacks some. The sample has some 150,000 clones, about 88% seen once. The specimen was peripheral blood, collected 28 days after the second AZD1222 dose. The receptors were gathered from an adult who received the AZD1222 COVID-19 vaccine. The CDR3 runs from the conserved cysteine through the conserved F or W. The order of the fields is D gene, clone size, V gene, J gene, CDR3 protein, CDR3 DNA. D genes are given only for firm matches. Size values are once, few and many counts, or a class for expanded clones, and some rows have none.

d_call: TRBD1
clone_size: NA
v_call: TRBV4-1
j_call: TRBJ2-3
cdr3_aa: CASSQDGQGISTDTQYF
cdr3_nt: TGCGCCAGCAGCCAAGATGGACAGGGGATAAGCACAGATACGCAGTATTTT

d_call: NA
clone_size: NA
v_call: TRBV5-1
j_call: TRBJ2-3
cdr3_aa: CASSLPSMDGTDTQYF
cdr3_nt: TGCGCCAGCAGCCTACCGTCGATGGATGGGACAGATACGCAGTATTTT

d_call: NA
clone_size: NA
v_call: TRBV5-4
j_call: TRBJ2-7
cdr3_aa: CASSPDLQTYEQYF
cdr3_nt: TGTGCCAGCAGCCCTGATTTGCAGACATACGAGCAGTACTTC

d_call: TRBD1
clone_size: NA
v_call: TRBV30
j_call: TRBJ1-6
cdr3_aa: CAWRTGGVSPLHF
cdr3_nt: TGTGCCTGGAGGACAGGGGGCGTATCACCCCTCCACTTT

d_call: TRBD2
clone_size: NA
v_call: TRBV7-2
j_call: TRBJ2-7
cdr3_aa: CASRPPGLAGVSYEQYF
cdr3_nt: TGTGCCAGCAGACCACCGGGACTAGCGGGGGTTTCCTACGAGCAGTACTTC

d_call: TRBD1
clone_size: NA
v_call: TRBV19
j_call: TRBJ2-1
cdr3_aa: CASSKTGVTPYNEQFF
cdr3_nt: TGTGCCAGTAGTAAAACAGGGGTGACCCCCTACAATGAGCAGTTCTTC

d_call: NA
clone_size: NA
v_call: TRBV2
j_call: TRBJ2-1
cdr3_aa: CASRQRGDAEQFF
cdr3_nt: TGTGCCAGCAGGCAGAGAGGAGACGCTGAGCAGTTCTTC

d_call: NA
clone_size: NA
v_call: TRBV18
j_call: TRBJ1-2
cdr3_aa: CASSPEDNYGYTF
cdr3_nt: TGTGCCAGCTCACCCGAGGATAACTATGGCTACACCTTC

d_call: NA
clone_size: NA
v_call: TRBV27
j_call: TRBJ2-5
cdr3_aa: CASSLSTTFGGQGETQYF
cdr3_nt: TGTGCCAGCAGTTTATCGACAACCTTTGGGGGGCAGGGGGAGACCCAGTACTTC

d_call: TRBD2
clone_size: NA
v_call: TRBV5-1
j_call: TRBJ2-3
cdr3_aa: CASSLPGKRGGGDTQYF
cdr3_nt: TGCGCCAGCAGCCTCCCCGGCAAGCGGGGGGGCGGGGATACGCAGTATTTT

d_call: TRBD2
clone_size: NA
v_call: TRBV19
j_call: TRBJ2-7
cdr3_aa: CASSTKLAPAYEQYF
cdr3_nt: TGTGCCAGTAGTACAAAACTAGCGCCCGCCTACGAGCAGTACTTC

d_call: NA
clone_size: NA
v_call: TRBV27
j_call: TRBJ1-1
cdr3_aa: CANSLAGALLAEAFF
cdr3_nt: TGTGCCAACAGTTTGGCAGGGGCGTTGCTAGCGGAAGCTTTCTTT

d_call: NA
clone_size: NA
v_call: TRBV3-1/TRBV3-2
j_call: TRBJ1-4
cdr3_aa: CASSQVGEEKLFF
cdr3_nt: TGTGCCAGCAGCCAAGTGGGGGAGGAAAAACTGTTTTTT

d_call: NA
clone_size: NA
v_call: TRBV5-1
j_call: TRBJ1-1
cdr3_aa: CASSLDGGTEAFF
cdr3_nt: TGCGCCAGCAGCTTGGACGGGGGAACTGAAGCTTTCTTT

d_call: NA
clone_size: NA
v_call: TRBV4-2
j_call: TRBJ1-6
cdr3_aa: CASSQGQDNSPLHF
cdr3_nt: TGTGCCAGCAGCCAAGGGCAGGATAATTCACCCCTCCACTTT

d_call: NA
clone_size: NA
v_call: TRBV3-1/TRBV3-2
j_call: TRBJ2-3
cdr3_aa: CASSTADTQYF
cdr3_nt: TGTGCCAGCAGCACCGCAGATACGCAGTATTTT

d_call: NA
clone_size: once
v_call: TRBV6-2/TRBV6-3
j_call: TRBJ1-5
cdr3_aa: CASSTPYYPPQHF
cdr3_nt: TGTGCCAGCAGCACCCCCTATTACCCGCCCCAGCATTTT

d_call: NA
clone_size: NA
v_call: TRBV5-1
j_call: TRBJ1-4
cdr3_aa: CASSLSVATNEKLFF
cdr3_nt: TGCGCCAGCAGCTTGTCCGTTGCAACTAATGAAAAACTGTTTTTT

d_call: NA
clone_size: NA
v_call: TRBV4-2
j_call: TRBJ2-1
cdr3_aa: CASSQVSKREWGNEQFF
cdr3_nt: TGTGCCAGCAGCCAAGTTTCCAAACGGGAGTGGGGGAATGAGCAGTTCTTC

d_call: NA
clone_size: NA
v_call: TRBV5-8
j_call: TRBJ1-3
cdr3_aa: CASSLEGDFSGNTIYF
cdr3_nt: TGTGCCAGCAGCTTGGAGGGGGATTTTTCTGGAAACACCATATATTTT

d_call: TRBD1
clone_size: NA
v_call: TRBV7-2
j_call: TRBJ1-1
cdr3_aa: CASSPPGQGYGAEAFF
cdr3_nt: TGTGCCAGCAGCCCTCCGGGACAGGGGTACGGAGCTGAAGCTTTCTTT

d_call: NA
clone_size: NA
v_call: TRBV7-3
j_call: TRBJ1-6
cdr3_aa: CASSLTGASPLHF
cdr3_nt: TGTGCCAGCAGCTTAACGGGGGCTTCACCCCTCCACTTT

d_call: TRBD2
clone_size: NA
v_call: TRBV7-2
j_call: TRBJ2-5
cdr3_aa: CASSGGTSGRETQYF
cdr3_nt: TGTGCCAGCAGCGGGGGGACTAGCGGGAGGGAGACCCAGTACTTC

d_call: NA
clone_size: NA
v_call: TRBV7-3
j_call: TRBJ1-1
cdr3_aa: CASSLSPVSLNTEAFF
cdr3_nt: TGTGCCAGCAGCTTAAGCCCTGTGAGCTTGAACACTGAAGCTTTCTTT

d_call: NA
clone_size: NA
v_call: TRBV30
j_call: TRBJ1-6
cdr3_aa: CAWSVLEDSPLHF
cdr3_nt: TGTGCCTGGAGTGTACTGGAAGATTCACCCCTCCACTTT

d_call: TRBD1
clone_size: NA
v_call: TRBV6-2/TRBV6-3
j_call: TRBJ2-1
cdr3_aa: CASSPNVGTGGLF
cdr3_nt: TGTGCCAGCAGCCCCAACGTTGGGACAGGGGGGCTCTTC

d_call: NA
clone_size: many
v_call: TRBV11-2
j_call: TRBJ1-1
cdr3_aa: CASSLVAVEAAFF
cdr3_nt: TGTGCCAGCAGCTTAGTCGCAGTGGAAGCGGCTTTCTTT

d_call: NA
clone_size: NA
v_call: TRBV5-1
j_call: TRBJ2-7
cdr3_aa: CASSLDIYEQYF
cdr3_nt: TGCGCCAGCAGCCTGGACATCTACGAGCAGTACTTC

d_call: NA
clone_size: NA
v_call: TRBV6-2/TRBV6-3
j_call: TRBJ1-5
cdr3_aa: CASSYSGGNQPQHF
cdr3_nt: TGTGCCAGCAGTTATTCGGGTGGGAATCAGCCCCAGCATTTT

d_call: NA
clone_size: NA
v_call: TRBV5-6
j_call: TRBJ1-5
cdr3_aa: CASSFYTGPQPSQPQHF
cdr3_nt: TGTGCCAGCAGCTTTTACACAGGGCCCCAACCGAGTCAGCCCCAGCATTTT

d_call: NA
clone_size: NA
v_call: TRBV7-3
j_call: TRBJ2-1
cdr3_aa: CASSLMRANWNEQFF
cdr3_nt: TGTGCCAGCAGCTTAATGCGGGCTAACTGGAATGAGCAGTTCTTC

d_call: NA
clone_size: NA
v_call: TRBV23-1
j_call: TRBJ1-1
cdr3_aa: CASSHQGPMNTEAFF
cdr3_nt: TGCGCCAGCAGTCACCAGGGCCCGATGAACACTGAAGCTTTCTTT

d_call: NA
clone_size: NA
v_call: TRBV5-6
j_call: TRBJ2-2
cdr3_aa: CASSRGMFQAGELFF
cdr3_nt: TGTGCCAGCAGTAGGGGTATGTTTCAAGCCGGGGAGCTGTTTTTT